The rows below give T cell receptor beta chains drawn from one sample of a study of OX40 agonist ivuxolimab in advanced cancers. Sequencing was performed with immunoSEQ multiplex PCR; in TCRdb, only in-frame clones are kept and a portion is missing. The data show roughly 25,000 clones, around 67% seen once. The sample was CD4+ or CD8+ T cells sorted from blood, taken in a trial of the OX40 agonist ivuxolimab. These receptors came from an adult with an advanced solid tumor such as melanoma, head and neck, liver or kidney cancer. CDR3s include the opening cysteine and the closing phenylalanine or tryptophan. D genes are given only for firm matches. Expanded clones get a size class; other rows say once, few or many, or leave the size out.

>TRBV28|TRBD1|-|TRBJ2-1
CASTPTGSYNEQFF
TGTGCCAGCACTCCGACAGGGAGCTACAATGAGCAGTTCTTC
>TRBV28|TRBD1|-|TRBJ2-4
CASSRQGAKNIQYF
TGTGCCAGCAGTCGACAGGGGGCCAAAAACATTCAGTACTTC
>TRBV14|-|-|TRBJ2-7
CASSPGLLYEQYF
TGTGCCAGCAGCCCGGGCCTCCTCTACGAGCAGTACTTC
>TRBV5-4|-|-|TRBJ1-1
CASSYPGLLNTEAFF
TGTGCCAGCAGCTATCCGGGACTTTTGAACACTGAAGCTTTCTTT
>TRBV30|TRBD1|-|TRBJ1-2
CAWSVGTGGSYTF
TGTGCCTGGAGTGTTGGGACAGGGGGGAGCTACACCTTC
>TRBV4-2|-|-|TRBJ1-2
CASSQGQTLEYEDGYTF
TGTGCCAGCAGCCAAGGTCAAACGTTGGAATATGAGGATGGCTACACCTTC
>TRBV5-1|TRBD2|-|TRBJ2-2
CASSAQLAGRTGELFF
TGCGCCAGCAGCGCCCAACTAGCGGGGAGGACCGGGGAGCTGTTTTTT
>TRBV9|TRBD1|-|TRBJ2-7
CASSLWDRGHEQYF
TGTGCCAGCAGCCTCTGGGACAGGGGCCACGAGCAGTACTTC
>TRBV4-1|-|-|TRBJ1-6
CASSQKNSLNSPLHF
TGCGCCAGCAGCCAAAAAAACAGTCTTAATTCACCCCTCCACTTT
>TRBV30|-|-|TRBJ2-7
CAWSSASRGYEQYF
TGTGCCTGGTCTAGTGCTTCACGAGGCTACGAGCAGTACTTC
>TRBV11-2|-|-|TRBJ2-5
CASSGGSQETQYF
TGTGCCAGCAGCGGCGGGTCCCAAGAGACCCAGTACTTC
>TRBV7-9|-|-|TRBJ1-5
CASSRDNNQPQHF
TGTGCCAGCAGCCGGGACAACAATCAGCCCCAGCATTTT
>TRBV9|TRBD2|-|TRBJ2-5
CASSEGLSGGQAETQYF
TGTGCCAGCAGCGAGGGACTAAGCGGGGGGCAGGCGGAGACCCAGTACTTC
>TRBV2|TRBD2|-|TRBJ2-5
CASSEASGSQETQYF
TGTGCCAGCAGTGAAGCTAGCGGGAGCCAAGAGACCCAGTACTTC
>TRBV7-4|-|-|TRBJ2-3
CASSSVEWPITDTQYF
TGTGCCAGCAGCTCCGTCGAGTGGCCGATCACAGATACGCAGTATTTT
>TRBV19|-|-|TRBJ1-5
CASVKGQNSNQPQHF
TGTGCCAGTGTAAAGGGGCAGAATAGCAATCAGCCCCAGCATTTT
>TRBV7-9|TRBD1|once|TRBJ1-3
CASSSTGGTSGVYGNTIYF
TGTGCCAGCAGCTCAACAGGGGGCACCTCTGGGGTCTATGGAAACACCATATATTTT
>TRBV30|TRBD2|-|TRBJ2-3
CAWSTPGGADTQYF
TGTGCCTGGAGTACCCCCGGGGGGGCAGATACGCAGTATTTT
>TRBV13|TRBD2|-|TRBJ2-1
CASSNRGLAGAPTYNEQFF
TGTGCCAGCAGCAACAGGGGACTAGCGGGGGCCCCAACCTACAATGAGCAGTTCTTC
>TRBV11-3|-|-|TRBJ1-5
CASSFEPRAYSNQPQHF
TGTGCCAGCAGCTTCGAACCACGGGCCTATAGCAATCAGCCCCAGCATTTT
>TRBV5-1|TRBD2|few|TRBJ2-5
CASNGLAGGGETQYF
TGCGCCAGCAACGGACTAGCGGGGGGAGGAGAGACCCAGTACTTC
>TRBV21-1|-|-|TRBJ2-7
CASSERQTGVGPARYEQYF
TGTGCCAGCAGCGAAAGGCAGACAGGGGTCGGGCCGGCGAGGTACGAGCAGTACTTC
>TRBV9|TRBD1|-|TRBJ2-7
CASSASGTGIGEQYF
TGTGCCAGCAGCGCGTCCGGGACAGGGATTGGCGAGCAGTACTTC
>TRBV19|-|-|TRBJ1-5
CASSMGISNQPQHF
TGTGCCAGTAGTATGGGTATTAGCAATCAGCCCCAGCATTTT
>TRBV19|-|-|TRBJ2-5
CASSINPLVNRQETQYF
TGTGCCAGTAGTATCAATCCTCTCGTAAATAGACAAGAGACCCAGTACTTC
>TRBV5-6|-|-|TRBJ1-2
CASSLGSGVGYTF
TGTGCCAGCAGCTTGGGGTCGGGGGTCGGCTACACCTTC
>TRBV6-5|TRBD1|-|TRBJ2-7
CASSPYRGLYEQYF
TGTGCCAGCAGTCCCTACAGGGGGCTCTACGAGCAGTACTTC
>TRBV7-3|-|-|TRBJ1-1
CASSLVLWGTEAFF
TGTGCCAGCAGCTTAGTATTGTGGGGCACTGAAGCTTTCTTT
>TRBV7-7|TRBD2|-|TRBJ2-1
CASSPREGYNEQFF
TGTGCTAGCAGCCCCCGGGAGGGGTACAATGAGCAGTTCTTC